This T cell receptor (beta chain) stems from a study of shared clonotypes between healthy human individuals. Trimming stripped 5 bases from V and 5 bases from J, with 13 bases between. Germline V gives CDR1 GTSNPN, CDR2 SVGIG (reference sequence). The CDR3 spans 14 residues. For this clone: What it binds is unknown.

Sequenced by immunoSEQ multiplex PCR; TCRdb stores in-frame clones only, minus some. Altogether roughly 2 million clones are present, around 95% being singletons, with the ten largest covering 0.1% to 0.15%. The study separated CD4+ cells into CD45RA+ naive and CD45RA-negative memory subsets. General study results and limits: Relative to clonotypes present in all four donors, those not shared had lower generation probabilities.

The origin of this receptor is a man aged 18 to 29 in good health. Sequenced sample: naive CD4+ T cells sorted from blood. Sample subset: CD45RA+ positively selected. V gene TRBV30 combines with J gene TRBJ1-6, with a weak D call TRBD1 (5 bases). CDR3 residues: CAWSPTVNNSPLHF. The CDR3 DNA is TGTGCCTGGTCACCGACAGTTAATAATTCACCCCTCCACTTT.